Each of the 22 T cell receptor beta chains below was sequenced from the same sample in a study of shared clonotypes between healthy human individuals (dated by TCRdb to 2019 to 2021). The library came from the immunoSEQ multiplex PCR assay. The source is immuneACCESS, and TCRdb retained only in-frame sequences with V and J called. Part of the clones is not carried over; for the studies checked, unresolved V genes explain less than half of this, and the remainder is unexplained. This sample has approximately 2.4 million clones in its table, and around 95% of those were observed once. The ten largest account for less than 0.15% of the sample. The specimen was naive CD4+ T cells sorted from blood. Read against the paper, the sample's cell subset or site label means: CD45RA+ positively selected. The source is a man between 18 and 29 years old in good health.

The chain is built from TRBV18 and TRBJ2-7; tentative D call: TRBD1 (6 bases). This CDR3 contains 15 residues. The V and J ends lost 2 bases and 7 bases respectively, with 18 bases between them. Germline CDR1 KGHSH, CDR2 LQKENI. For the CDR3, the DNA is TGTGCCAGCTCACCATGGGGGCCACTCAGCTGGGAGCAGTACTTC. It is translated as CASSPWGPLSWEQYF.

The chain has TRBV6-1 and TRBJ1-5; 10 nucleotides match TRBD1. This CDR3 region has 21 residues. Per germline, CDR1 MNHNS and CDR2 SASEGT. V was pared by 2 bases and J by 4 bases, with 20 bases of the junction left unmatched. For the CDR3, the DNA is TGTGCCAGCAGTGAAACATTGGGACAGGGGATGGTCTCCCACAAAAATCAGCCCCAGCATTTT. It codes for CASSETLGQGMVSHKNQPQHF.

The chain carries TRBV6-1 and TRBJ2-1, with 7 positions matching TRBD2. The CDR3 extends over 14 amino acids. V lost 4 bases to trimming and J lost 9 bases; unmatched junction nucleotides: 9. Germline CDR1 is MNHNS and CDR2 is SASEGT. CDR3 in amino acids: CASSVGGSNSEQFF. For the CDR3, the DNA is TGTGCCAGCAGTGTAGGCGGGAGTAATAGTGAGCAGTTCTTC.

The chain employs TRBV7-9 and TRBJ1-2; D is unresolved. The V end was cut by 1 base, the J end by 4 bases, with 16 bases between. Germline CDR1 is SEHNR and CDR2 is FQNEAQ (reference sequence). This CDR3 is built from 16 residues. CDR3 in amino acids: CASSLVHRQYLYGYTF. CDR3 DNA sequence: TGTGCCAGCAGCTTAGTACACAGACAATACCTCTATGGCTACACCTTC.

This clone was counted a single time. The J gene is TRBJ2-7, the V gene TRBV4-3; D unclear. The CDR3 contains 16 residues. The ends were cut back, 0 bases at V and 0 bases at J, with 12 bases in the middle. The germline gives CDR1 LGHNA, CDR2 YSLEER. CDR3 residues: CASSQDPTSYSYEQYF. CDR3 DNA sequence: TGCGCCAGCAGCCAAGATCCCACAAGCTACTCCTACGAGCAGTACTTC.

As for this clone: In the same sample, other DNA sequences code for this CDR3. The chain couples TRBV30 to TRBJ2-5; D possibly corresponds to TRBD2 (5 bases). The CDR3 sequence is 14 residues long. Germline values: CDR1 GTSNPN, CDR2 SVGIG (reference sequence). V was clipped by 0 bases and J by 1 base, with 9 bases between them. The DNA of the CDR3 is TGTGCCTGGAGTGTACGGCGGGTCCAAGAGACCCAGTACTTC. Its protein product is CAWSVRRVQETQYF.

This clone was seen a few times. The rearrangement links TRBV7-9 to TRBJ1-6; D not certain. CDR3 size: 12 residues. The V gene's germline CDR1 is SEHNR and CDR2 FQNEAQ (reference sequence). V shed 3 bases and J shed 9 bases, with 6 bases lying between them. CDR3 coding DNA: TGTGCCAGCAGCTTGAGTGGTTCACCCCTCCACTTT. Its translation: CASSLSGSPLHF.

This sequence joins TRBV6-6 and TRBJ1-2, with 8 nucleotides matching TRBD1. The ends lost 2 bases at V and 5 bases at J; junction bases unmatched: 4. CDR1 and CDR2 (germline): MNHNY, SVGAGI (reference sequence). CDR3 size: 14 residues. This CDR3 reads CASSYAGGQYGYTF. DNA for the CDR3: TGTGCCAGCAGTTACGCAGGGGGCCAATATGGCTACACCTTC.

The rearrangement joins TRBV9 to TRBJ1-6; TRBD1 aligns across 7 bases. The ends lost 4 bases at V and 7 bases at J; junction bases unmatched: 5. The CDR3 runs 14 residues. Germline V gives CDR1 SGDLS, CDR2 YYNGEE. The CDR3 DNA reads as TGTGCCAGCAGCTACAACAGGGGAAATTCACCCCTCCACTTT. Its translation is CASSYNRGNSPLHF.

The CDR3 sequence: CASGRWAAYFYSYEQYF. The CDR3 nucleotides read TGTGCCAGCGGAAGGTGGGCCGCCTACTTTTACTCCTACGAGCAGTACTTC. The chain is built from TRBV5-6 and TRBJ2-7; D remains ambiguous. V shed 7 bases and J shed 0 bases, with 23 bases lying between them. The CDR3 has 17 residues. Per the germline V gene, CDR1 is SGHDT and CDR2 is YYEEEE.

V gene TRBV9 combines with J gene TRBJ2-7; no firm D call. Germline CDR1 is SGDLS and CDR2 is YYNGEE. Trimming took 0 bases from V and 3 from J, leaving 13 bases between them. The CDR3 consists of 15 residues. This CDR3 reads CASSVDPHSHYEQYF. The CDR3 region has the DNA TGTGCCAGCAGCGTAGACCCCCACAGCCACTACGAGCAGTACTTC.

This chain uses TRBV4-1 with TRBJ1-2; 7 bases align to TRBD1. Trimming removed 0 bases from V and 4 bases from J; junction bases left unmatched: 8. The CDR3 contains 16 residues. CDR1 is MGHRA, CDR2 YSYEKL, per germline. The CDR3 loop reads CASSQDGGGRIYGYTF. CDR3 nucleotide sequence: TGCGCCAGCAGCCAAGATGGAGGGGGCAGGATCTATGGCTACACCTTC.

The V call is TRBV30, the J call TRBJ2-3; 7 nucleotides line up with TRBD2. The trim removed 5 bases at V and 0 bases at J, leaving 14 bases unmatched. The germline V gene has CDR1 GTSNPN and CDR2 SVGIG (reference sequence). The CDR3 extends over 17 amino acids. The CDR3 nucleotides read TGTGCCTGGGCCCACGATGGGGGAGGGTCCAGCACAGATACGCAGTATTTT. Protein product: CAWAHDGGGSSTDTQYF.

The CDR3 sequence: CASSEKWENTEAFF. The CDR3 DNA follows: TGTGCCAGCAGTGAAAAGTGGGAAAACACTGAAGCTTTCTTT. The rearrangement links TRBV2 to TRBJ1-1, with D unresolved. The CDR3 contains 14 residues. Germline CDR1 is SNHLY and CDR2 is FYNNEI. V gave up 2 bases and J gave up 2 bases, with 9 bases separating them. Variable domain in full (rest from reference TRBV2 and TRBJ1-1): EPEVTQTPSHQVTQMGQEVILRCVPISNHLYFYWYRQILGQKVEFLVSFYNNEISEKSEIFDDQFSVERPDGSNFTLKIRSTKLEDSAMYFCASSEKWENTEAFFGQGTRLTVV.

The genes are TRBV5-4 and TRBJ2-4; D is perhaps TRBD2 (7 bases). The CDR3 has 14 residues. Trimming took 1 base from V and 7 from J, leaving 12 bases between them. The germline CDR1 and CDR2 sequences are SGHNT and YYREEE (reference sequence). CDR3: CASSLSGGLNIQYF. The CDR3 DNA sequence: TGTGCCAGCAGCTTGTCCGGGGGGCTTAACATTCAGTACTTC.

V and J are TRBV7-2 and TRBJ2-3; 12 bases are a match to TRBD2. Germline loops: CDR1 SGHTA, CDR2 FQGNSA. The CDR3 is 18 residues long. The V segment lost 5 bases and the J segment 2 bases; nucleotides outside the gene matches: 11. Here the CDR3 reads CASSESETSGSHTDTQYF. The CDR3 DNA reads TGTGCCAGCAGCGAATCCGAGACTAGCGGGAGCCACACAGATACGCAGTATTTT.

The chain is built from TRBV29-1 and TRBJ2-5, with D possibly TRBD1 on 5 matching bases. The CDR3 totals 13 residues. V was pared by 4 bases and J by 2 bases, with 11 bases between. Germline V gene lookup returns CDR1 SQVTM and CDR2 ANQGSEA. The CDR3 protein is CSVARQTQETQYF. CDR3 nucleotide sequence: TGCAGCGTTGCGAGACAGACTCAAGAGACCCAGTACTTC.

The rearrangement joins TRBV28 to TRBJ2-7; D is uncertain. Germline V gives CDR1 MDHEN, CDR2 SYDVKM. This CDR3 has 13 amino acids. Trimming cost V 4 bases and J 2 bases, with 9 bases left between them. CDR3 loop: CASSSPRPYEQYF. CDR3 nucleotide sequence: TGTGCCAGCAGTTCCCCAAGGCCCTACGAGCAGTACTTC.

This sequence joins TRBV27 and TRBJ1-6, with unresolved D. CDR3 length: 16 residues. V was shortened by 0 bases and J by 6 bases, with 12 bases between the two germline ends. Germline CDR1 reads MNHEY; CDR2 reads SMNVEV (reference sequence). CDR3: CASSLSSQVVNSPLHF. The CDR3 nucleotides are TGTGCCAGCAGTTTATCGAGCCAGGTCGTTAATTCACCCCTCCACTTT.

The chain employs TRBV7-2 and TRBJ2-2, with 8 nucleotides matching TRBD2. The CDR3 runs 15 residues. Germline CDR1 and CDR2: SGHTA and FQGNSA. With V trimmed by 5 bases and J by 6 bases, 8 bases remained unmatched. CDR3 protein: CASSPGIAGSGELFF. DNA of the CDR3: TGTGCCAGCAGCCCCGGGATAGCGGGGTCCGGGGAGCTGTTTTTT. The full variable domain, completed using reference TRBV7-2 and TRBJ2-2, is GAGVSQSPSNKVTEKGKDVELRCDPISGHTALYWYRQSLGQGLEFLIYFQGNSAPDKSGLPSDRFSAERTGGSVSTLTIQRTQQEDSAVYLCASSPGIAGSGELFFGEGSRLTVL.

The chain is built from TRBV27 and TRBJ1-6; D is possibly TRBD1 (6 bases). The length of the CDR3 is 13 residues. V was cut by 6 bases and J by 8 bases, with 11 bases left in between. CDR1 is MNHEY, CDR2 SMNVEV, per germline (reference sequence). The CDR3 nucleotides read TGTGCCAGCAGACAGGGCCTCTATTCACCCCTCCACTTT. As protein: CASRQGLYSPLHF.

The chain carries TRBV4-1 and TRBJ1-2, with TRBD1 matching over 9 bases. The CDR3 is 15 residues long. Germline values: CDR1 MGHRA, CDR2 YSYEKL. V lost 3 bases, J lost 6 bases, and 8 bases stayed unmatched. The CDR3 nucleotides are TGCGCCAGCAGCCACTTTCCGGGACAGGGCGATGGCTACACCTTC. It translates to CASSHFPGQGDGYTF.